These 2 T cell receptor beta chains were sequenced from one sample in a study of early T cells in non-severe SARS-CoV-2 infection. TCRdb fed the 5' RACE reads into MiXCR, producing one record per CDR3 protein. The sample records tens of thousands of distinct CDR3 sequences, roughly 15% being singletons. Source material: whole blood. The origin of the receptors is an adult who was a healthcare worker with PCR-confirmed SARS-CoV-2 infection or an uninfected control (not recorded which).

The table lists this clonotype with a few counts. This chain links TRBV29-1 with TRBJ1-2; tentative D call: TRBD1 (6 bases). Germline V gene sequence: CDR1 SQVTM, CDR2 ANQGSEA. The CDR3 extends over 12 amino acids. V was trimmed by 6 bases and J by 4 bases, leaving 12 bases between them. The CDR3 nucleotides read TGCAGCGTAGGGGGGTTCGGCTATGGCTACACCTTC. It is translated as CSVGGFGYGYTF.

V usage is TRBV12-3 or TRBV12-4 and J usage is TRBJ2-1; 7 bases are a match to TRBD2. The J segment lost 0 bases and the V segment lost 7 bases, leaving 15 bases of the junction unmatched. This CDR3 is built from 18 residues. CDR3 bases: TGTGCCAGCACTCCCTCTACTAGCGTCGGACCCTCCTACAATGAGCAGTTCTTC. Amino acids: CASTPSTSVGPSYNEQFF.